The 18 T cell receptor beta chains below were found in one sample sequenced in a study of blood T cell repertoires in COVID-19. Repertoires were generated with immunoSEQ multiplex PCR, while TCRdb's copy carries only in-frame clones and drops some. Among some 140,000 clones listed, 65% to 80% were seen once. The sample comprised peripheral blood. The receptors were gathered from a man in his fifties or sixties with acute or convalescent COVID-19.

The chain links TRBV4-1 to TRBJ1-4, with D hard to call. The length of the CDR3 is 15 residues. Trimming stripped 0 bases from V and 7 bases from J, with 12 bases between. Germline CDR1 MGHRA, CDR2 YSYEKL. Here the CDR3 DNA reads TGCGCCAGCAGCCAAGAGGGGAGAGCGGGTGAAAAACTGTTTTTT. Amino acid sequence: CASSQEGRAGEKLFF.

The rearrangement links TRBV6-5 to TRBJ1-5, with TRBD1 matching 8 bases. Germline CDR1 is MNHEY and CDR2 is SVGAGI. V dropped 5 bases and J dropped 4; count of bases not matched to a gene: 1. The CDR3 totals 13 residues. The DNA for the CDR3 is TGTGCCAGCAGTAGACAGGGGAATCAGCCCCAGCATTTT. Translated: CASSRQGNQPQHF.

The CDR3, as DNA: TGTGCCAGTAGTTCACGACAGAAGACCGGGGAGCTGTTTTTT. Amino acid sequence: CASSSRQKTGELFF. V usage is TRBV19 and J usage is TRBJ2-2, with D perhaps TRBD1 (5 bases). The CDR3 contains 14 residues. Germline CDR1 is LNHDA and CDR2 is SQIVND (reference sequence). Trimming stripped 5 bases from V and 5 bases from J, with 12 bases between.

This sequence joins TRBV5-4 and TRBJ2-6, with 8 bases lining up with TRBD1. Looked up from germline, CDR1 is SGHNT and CDR2 is YYREEE (reference sequence). The CDR3 has 18 residues. V gave up 4 bases and J gave up 1 base; unmatched junction bases: 10. The CDR3 DNA sequence: TGTGCCAGCAGCGTACAGGGGGTGTTAGGATCTGGGGCCAACGTCCTGACTTTC. It translates to CASSVQGVLGSGANVLTF.

The gene calls are TRBV4-3 and TRBJ2-1; a possible D gene is TRBD2 (6 bases). Germline lookup yields CDR1 LGHNA and CDR2 YSLEER. This CDR3 has 16 residues. V shed 5 bases and J shed 1 base, with 15 bases lying between them. CDR3 sequence (DNA): TGCGCCAGCAGCGGGAGGCGGGACGGGTCCTACAATGAGCAGTTCTTC. Translated: CASSGRRDGSYNEQFF.

The chain couples TRBV7-2 to TRBJ1-1; no clear D gene. Per germline, CDR1 SGHTA and CDR2 FQGNSA. Trimming removed 1 base at V and 3 bases at J, with 9 bases between. CDR3 length: 14 amino acids. The CDR3 spells CASSLVSRDTEAFF. CDR3 bases: TGTGCCAGCAGCTTAGTATCGAGGGACACTGAAGCTTTCTTT. Full variable domain (missing parts from reference TRBV7-2 and TRBJ1-1): GAGVSQSPSNKVTEKGKDVELRCDPISGHTALYWYRQSLGQGLEFLIYFQGNSAPDKSGLPSDRFSAERTGGSVSTLTIQRTQQEDSAVYLCASSLVSRDTEAFFGQGTRLTVV.

The V call is TRBV28, the J call TRBJ1-1, with 7 bases identical to TRBD1. The junction had 13 bases not matched to a gene; V was cut back by 4 bases and J by 11 bases. Germline-derived CDR1 and CDR2 are MDHEN and SYDVKM. The CDR3 length is 14 residues. CDR3 nucleotides: TGTGCCAGCAGTTCACCGGGACAGAGCTTTATGGCTTTCTTT. Its protein product is CASSSPGQSFMAFF. Full variable domain (remainder filled in from reference TRBV28 and TRBJ1-1): DVKVTQSSRYLVKRTGEKVFLECVQDMDHENMFWYRQDPGLGLRLIYFSYDVKMKEKGDIPEGYSVSREKKERFSLILESASTNQTSMYLCASSSPGQSFMAFFGQGTRLTVV.

The chain couples TRBV10-3 to TRBJ1-2, with TRBD1 as a possible D gene (6 bases). The CDR3 extends over 13 amino acids. Germline CDR1 is ENHRY and CDR2 is SYGVKD. V was pared by 5 bases and J by 8 bases, with 15 bases between. As DNA, the CDR3 is TGTGCCATCAGTAAACAGGGCGACCAAGGCTACACCTTC. Amino acids: CAISKQGDQGYTF.

The V call is TRBV7-2, the J call TRBJ1-1; D call uncertain. CDR3 length equals 14 residues. In germline, CDR1 is SGHTA, CDR2 FQGNSA. Trimming pared 5 bases from V and 3 bases from J, leaving 13 bases between. CDR3 residues: CASSPAREYTEAFF. CDR3 DNA sequence: TGTGCCAGCAGCCCAGCGAGGGAGTACACTGAAGCTTTCTTT.

CDR3 sequence (DNA): TGTGCCAGCAAGGCGGGGACAGGGCATCAGCCCCAGCATTTT. This sequence encodes CASKAGTGHQPQHF. The rearrangement joins TRBV28 to TRBJ1-5; 9 bases are a match to TRBD1. After removal of 7 bases from V and 5 bases from J, the junction contained 6 bases not matched to a gene. CDR3 length: 14 amino acids. Per germline, CDR1 MDHEN and CDR2 SYDVKM.

V is TRBV6-2 or TRBV6-3 and J is TRBJ1-2; no clear D. This CDR3 contains 12 residues. V was shortened by 5 bases and J by 5 bases, with 9 bases between the two germline ends. In germline, CDR1 is MNHEY, CDR2 SVGEGT. The CDR3 protein is CASSERSYGYTF. The CDR3 DNA reads as TGTGCCAGCAGTGAGAGGAGTTATGGCTACACCTTC.

This clone was picked up a small number of times. The V and J genes are TRBV11-2 and TRBJ2-1, with D maybe TRBD1 (6 bases). The CDR3 has 14 amino acids. The germline V gene has CDR1 SGHAT and CDR2 FQNNGV. The V end was cut by 6 bases, the J end by 5 bases, with 14 bases between. CDR3 loop: CASRIAGANNEQFF. The DNA for the CDR3 is TGTGCCAGCAGGATAGCAGGGGCAAACAATGAGCAGTTCTTC.

Only a few counts were recorded for this clone. The chain carries TRBV18 and TRBJ1-1; 8 bases map to TRBD1. Germline V gene lookup returns CDR1 KGHSH and CDR2 LQKENI. The CDR3 runs to 14 residues. Trimming cost V 6 bases and J 4 bases; bases outside gene matches: 7. For the CDR3, the DNA is TGTGCCAGCTCTCTGACAGGGGCAAGCACTGAAGCTTTCTTT. It is translated as CASSLTGASTEAFF.

The chain uses TRBV5-4 and TRBJ2-3; a possible D gene is TRBD2 (7 bases). Germline V gene sequence: CDR1 SGHNT, CDR2 YYREEE (reference sequence). The CDR3 is 18 amino acids. The V end lost 0 bases, the J end lost 0 bases, and 17 bases lay between the germline ends. CDR3 DNA: TGTGCCAGCAGCTTGGGGAGGGGGACTAAGCCAAGCACAGATACGCAGTATTTT. Encoded protein: CASSLGRGTKPSTDTQYF.

The V gene is TRBV30, the J gene TRBJ2-3; 12 nucleotides match TRBD2. In germline, CDR1 is GTSNPN, CDR2 SVGIG (reference sequence). With 3 bases clipped from V and 7 bases from J, the junction kept 5 bases outside the gene matches. The CDR3 is 14 residues long. CDR3 region: CAWSGLAGMYTQYF. In DNA form, the CDR3 reads TGTGCCTGGAGCGGACTAGCGGGAATGTATACGCAGTATTTT. The full variable domain, rest sourced from reference TRBV30 and TRBJ2-3, is SQTIHQWPATLVQPVGSPLSLECTVEGTSNPNLYWYRQAAGRGLQLLFYSVGIGQISSEVPQNLSASRPQDRQFILSSKKLLLSDSGFYLCAWSGLAGMYTQYFGPGTRLTVL.

V and J are TRBV3-1 (or the pseudogene TRBV3-2) and TRBJ1-5; 9 nucleotides line up with TRBD1. There are 16 residues in the CDR3. Germline values: CDR1 LGHDT, CDR2 YNNKEL (reference sequence). Trimming removed 2 bases from V and 5 bases from J; junction bases left unmatched: 7. CDR3 nucleotides: TGTGCCAGCAGCCAATGGACAGGGGAGGAAGATCAGCCCCAGCATTTT. This codes for CASSQWTGEEDQPQHF.

The J gene is TRBJ2-1, the V gene TRBV4-1; a possible D gene is TRBD2 (6 bases). Germline V CDR1 and CDR2: MGHRA, YSYEKL. Trimming removed 0 bases from V and 4 bases from J, with 10 bases in between. The CDR3 is 15 amino acids. The CDR3 nucleotides are TGCGCCAGCAGCCAAGATACGGGAGTTTACAATGAGCAGTTCTTC. Its translation: CASSQDTGVYNEQFF.

J is TRBJ1-3 and V is TRBV7-8; a weak D match, TRBD1 (6 bases). The CDR3 consists of 18 residues. Germline lookup yields CDR1 SGHVS and CDR2 FQNEAQ. V lost 4 bases, J lost 0 bases, and 19 bases lay in between. The CDR3 sequence: CASSYGSRGANSGNTIYF. The CDR3 DNA follows: TGTGCCAGCAGCTACGGCTCGCGGGGGGCCAACTCTGGAAACACCATATATTTT.